Listed below are T cell receptor beta chains from one sample, sequenced in a study of blood T cell repertoires in COVID-19. Here immunoSEQ multiplex PCR was the method, and the copy in TCRdb shows in-frame clones only, minus some. The profile shows 90,000 to 120,000 clones, around 84% of them singletons. Sequenced input: peripheral blood. The source is a human donor in a cohort sampled during active COVID-19. CDR3s include the opening cysteine and the closing phenylalanine or tryptophan. The D gene is left open where the match is weak. Clone size is shown for a subset of rows, as once, few, many or a class of expanded clone.

cdr3_nt	cdr3_aa	v_call	j_call	clone_size	d_call
TGTGCCAGCAGCTACCAGTGGGGGGATTCACCCCTCCACTTT	CASSYQWGDSPLHF	TRBV5-5	TRBJ1-6	.	.
TGTGCCAGCAGTTTGGGGGACACCATTCACACTGAAGCTTTCTTT	CASSLGDTIHTEAFF	TRBV28	TRBJ1-1	.	.
TGTGCCAGCAGTTATCCGCCTCAGGCACCCCTCCACTTT	CASSYPPQAPLHF	TRBV6-2/TRBV6-3	TRBJ1-6	.	.
TGTGCCAGCAGCCGGGTGTCTAAGGAAAAACTGTTTTTT	CASSRVSKEKLFF	TRBV6-5	TRBJ1-4	.	.
TGTGCCAGCTCACAGGGACTGAACACCGGGGAGCTGTTTTTT	CASSQGLNTGELFF	TRBV18	TRBJ2-2	.	.
TGTGCCAGCAGCTTACAGGCCCCTGAAGCTTTCTTT	CASSLQAPEAFF	TRBV7-9	TRBJ1-1	.	.
TGCAGCGTAGCTACAGGGGGCGCGACAACTAATGAAAAACTGTTTTTT	CSVATGGATTNEKLFF	TRBV29-1	TRBJ1-4	few	TRBD1
TGTGCCAGCTCAGGAGGAGTCACTGAAGCTTTCTTT	CASSGGVTEAFF	TRBV6-5	TRBJ1-1	many	.
TGTGCCAGCAGCCAACGGGCTAGCGGGGGCGGAGCAGATACGCAGTATTTT	CASSQRASGGGADTQYF	TRBV4-2	TRBJ2-3	.	TRBD2
TGTGCCAGCAGTTTATCTCGAGGGAACACTGAAGCTTTCTTT	CASSLSRGNTEAFF	TRBV27	TRBJ1-1	.	.
TGTGCCAGCAGTGAAATGGCACCCCCGGGGGGAAACTATGGCTACACCTTC	CASSEMAPPGGNYGYTF	TRBV6-1	TRBJ1-2	.	.
TGTGCCAGCAGCTTCGGACAGGGAATTTACGAGCAGTACTTC	CASSFGQGIYEQYF	TRBV7-9	TRBJ2-7	.	TRBD1
TGTGCCAGCAGCCCACCCGGGACTAGCGGGAGAGCCCCCCAGTACTTC	CASSPPGTSGRAPQYF	TRBV9	TRBJ2-5	few	TRBD2
TGTGCCAGCAGTGAAAGGGGAGGGACAGGGAACACCGGGGAGCTGTTTTTT	CASSERGGTGNTGELFF	TRBV2	TRBJ2-2	.	.
TGTGCCAGCAGTGGCACTACGAAAACCAACACCGGGGAGCTGTTTTTT	CASSGTTKTNTGELFF	TRBV6-1	TRBJ2-2	.	.
TGTGCCAGCAGCGTAGAGAGCGGGAATACCTACGAGCAGTACTTC	CASSVESGNTYEQYF	TRBV9	TRBJ2-7	.	TRBD2
TGTGCCAGCAGCTTAATCTTTGCAACTAATGAAAAACTGTTTTTT	CASSLIFATNEKLFF	TRBV11-2	TRBJ1-4	.	.
TGTGCCAGTAGTAAAAACCGGGGTGAAAAACTGTTTTTT	CASSKNRGEKLFF	TRBV19	TRBJ1-4	.	.
TGTGCCAGCAGAGGACAGGCAAGTGCTAATGAAAAACTGTTTTTT	CASRGQASANEKLFF	TRBV2	TRBJ1-4	.	TRBD1
TGCGCCAGCAGATTCACTAGCGTCGACGAGCAGTACTTC	CASRFTSVDEQYF	TRBV5-1	TRBJ2-7	.	TRBD2
TGTGCCAGCAGCGATTTCGGGACAGGGGGGTCACGCACTGAAGCTTTCTTT	CASSDFGTGGSRTEAFF	TRBV3-1/TRBV3-2	TRBJ1-1	.	TRBD1
TGTGCCATCAGTGGCCAGACGGGACTAGCGGGCCAAAGCACAGATACGCAGTATTTT	CAISGQTGLAGQSTDTQYF	TRBV10-3	TRBJ2-3	.	TRBD2
TGCAGTGGGGAGGATGGCTACACCTTC	CSGEDGYTF	TRBV20-1	TRBJ1-2	.	.
TGTGCCAGCAGCACGGGAGATGAGCAGTTCTTC	CASSTGDEQFF	TRBV5-6	TRBJ2-1	.	.
TGTGCCAGCAGCTCCGACAATATCTTGAGGTATTTT	CASSSDNILRYF	TRBV7-9	TRBJ2-3	.	.
TGTGCCAGCAGCCCAGCGGGGCCCCAGGAGACCCAGTACTTC	CASSPAGPQETQYF	TRBV28	TRBJ2-5	.	TRBD2
TGCGCCAGCAGCCAAGAAGTAGGTCAGGGAAGACAGCCCCAGCATTTT	CASSQEVGQGRQPQHF	TRBV4-1	TRBJ1-5	.	.
TGTGCCAGCAGCCTCTCAGGGACTAGCACAGATACGCAGTATTTT	CASSLSGTSTDTQYF	TRBV11-2	TRBJ2-3	.	.
TGTGCCAGCAGGACCGCGGGTACGAACACCGGGGAGCTGTTTTTT	CASRTAGTNTGELFF	TRBV28	TRBJ2-2	.	.